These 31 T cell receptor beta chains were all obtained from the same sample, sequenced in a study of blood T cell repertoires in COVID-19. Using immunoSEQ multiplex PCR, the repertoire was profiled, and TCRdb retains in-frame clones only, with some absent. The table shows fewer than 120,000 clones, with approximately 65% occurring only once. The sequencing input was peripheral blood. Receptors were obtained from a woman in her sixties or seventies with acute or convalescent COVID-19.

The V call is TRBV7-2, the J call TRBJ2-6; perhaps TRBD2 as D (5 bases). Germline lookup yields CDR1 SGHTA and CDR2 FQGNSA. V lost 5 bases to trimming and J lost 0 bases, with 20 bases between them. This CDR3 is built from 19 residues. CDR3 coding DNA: TGTGCCAGCAGCCCACGGACGGGGTCCTTAAGCTCTGGGGCCAACGTCCTGACTTTC. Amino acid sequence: CASSPRTGSLSSGANVLTF.

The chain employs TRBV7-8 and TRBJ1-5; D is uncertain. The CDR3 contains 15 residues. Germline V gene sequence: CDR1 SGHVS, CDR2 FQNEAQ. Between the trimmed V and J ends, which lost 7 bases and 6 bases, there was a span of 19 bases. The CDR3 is CASTVGRGSGQPQHF. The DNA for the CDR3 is TGTGCCAGCACCGTGGGTAGAGGGAGCGGTCAGCCCCAGCATTTT.

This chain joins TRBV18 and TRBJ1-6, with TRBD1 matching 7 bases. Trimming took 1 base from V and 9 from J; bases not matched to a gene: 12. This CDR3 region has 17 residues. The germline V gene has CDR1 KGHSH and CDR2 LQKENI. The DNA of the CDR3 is TGTGCCAGCTCACCACGGGGACCGGGGGACAGTTTTTCACCCCTCCACTTT. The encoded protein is CASSPRGPGDSFSPLHF. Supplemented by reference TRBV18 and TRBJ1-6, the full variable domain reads NAGVMQNPRHLVRRRGQEARLRCSPMKGHSHVYWYRQLPEEGLKFMVYLQKENIIDESGMPKERFSAEFPKEGPSILRIQQVVRGDSAAYFCASSPRGPGDSFSPLHFGNGTRLTVT.

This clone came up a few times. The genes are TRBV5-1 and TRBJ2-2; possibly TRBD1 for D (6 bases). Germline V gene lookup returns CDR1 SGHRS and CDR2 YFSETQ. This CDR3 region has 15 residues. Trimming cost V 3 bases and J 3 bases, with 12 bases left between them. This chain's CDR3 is CASSSAGTHTGELFF. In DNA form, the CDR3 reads TGCGCCAGCAGCTCGGCAGGGACACACACCGGGGAGCTGTTTTTT.

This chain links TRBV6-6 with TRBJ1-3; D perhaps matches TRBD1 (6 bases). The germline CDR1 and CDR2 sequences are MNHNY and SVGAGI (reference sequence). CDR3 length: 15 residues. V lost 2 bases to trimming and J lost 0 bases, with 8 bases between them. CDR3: CASSYDRISGNTIYF. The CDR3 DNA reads TGTGCCAGCAGTTACGACAGGATCTCTGGAAACACCATATATTTT.

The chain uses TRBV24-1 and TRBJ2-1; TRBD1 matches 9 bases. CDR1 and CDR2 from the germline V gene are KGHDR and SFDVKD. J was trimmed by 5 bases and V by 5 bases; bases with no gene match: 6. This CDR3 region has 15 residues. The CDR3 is CATSGGQGFHNEQFF. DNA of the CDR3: TGTGCCACCAGTGGGGGACAGGGATTCCACAATGAGCAGTTCTTC.

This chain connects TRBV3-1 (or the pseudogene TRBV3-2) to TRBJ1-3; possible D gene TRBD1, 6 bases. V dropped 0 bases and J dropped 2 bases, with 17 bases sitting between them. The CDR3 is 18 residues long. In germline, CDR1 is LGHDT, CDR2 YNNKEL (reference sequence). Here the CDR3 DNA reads TGTGCCAGCAGCCAAGAAAAGGTTCACAGGGCCCCTGGAAACACCATATATTTT. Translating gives CASSQEKVHRAPGNTIYF.

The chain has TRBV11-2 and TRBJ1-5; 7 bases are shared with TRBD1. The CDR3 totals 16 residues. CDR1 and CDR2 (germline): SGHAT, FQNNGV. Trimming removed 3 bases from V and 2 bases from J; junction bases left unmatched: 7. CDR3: CASSFSTGEGNQPQHF. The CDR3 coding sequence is TGTGCCAGCAGCTTTTCAACAGGGGAAGGCAATCAGCCCCAGCATTTT.

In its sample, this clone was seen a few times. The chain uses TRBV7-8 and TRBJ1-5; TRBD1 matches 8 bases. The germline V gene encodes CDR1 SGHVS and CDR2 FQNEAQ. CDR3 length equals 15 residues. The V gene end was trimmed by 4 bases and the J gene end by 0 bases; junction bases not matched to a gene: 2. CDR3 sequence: CASSWGQVSNQPQHF. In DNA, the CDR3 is TGTGCCAGCAGCTGGGGACAGGTTAGCAATCAGCCCCAGCATTTT.

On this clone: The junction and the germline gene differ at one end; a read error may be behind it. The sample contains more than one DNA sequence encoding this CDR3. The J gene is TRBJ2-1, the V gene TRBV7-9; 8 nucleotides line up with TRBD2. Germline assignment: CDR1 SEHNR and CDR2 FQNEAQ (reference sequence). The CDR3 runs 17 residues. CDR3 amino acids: CASSRGGRGVSYNEQFF. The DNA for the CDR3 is TGCGCCAGCAGCCGGGGGGGTCGCGGGGTTTCCTACAATGAGCAGTTCTTC. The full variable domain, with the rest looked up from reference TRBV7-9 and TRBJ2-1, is DTGVSQNPRHKITKRGQNVTFRCDPISEHNRLYWYRQTLGQGPEFLTYFQNEAQLEKSRLLSDRFSAERPKGSFSTLEIQRTEQGDSAMYLCASSRGGRGVSYNEQFFGPGTRLTVL.

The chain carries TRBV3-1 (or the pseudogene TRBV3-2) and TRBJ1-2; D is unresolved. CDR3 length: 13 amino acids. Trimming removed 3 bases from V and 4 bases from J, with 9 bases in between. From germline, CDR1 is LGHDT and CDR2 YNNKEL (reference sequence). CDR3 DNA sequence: TGTGCCAGCAGCCAGGACTGGATCTATGGCTACACCTTC. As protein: CASSQDWIYGYTF.

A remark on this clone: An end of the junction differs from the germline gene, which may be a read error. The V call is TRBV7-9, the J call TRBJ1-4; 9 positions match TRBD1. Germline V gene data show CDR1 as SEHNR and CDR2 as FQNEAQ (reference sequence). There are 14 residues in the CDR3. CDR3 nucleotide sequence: TGTGCCAGCAGGTTAGGGACAGGGAATGAAAAACTGTTTTTT. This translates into CASRLGTGNEKLFF.

The CDR3 coding sequence is TGTGCCAGCAGCTTAAATGTGGGAGGGACTGAAGCTTTCTTT. It is translated as CASSLNVGGTEAFF. The J gene is TRBJ1-1, the V gene TRBV11-2, with D unresolved. The CDR3 contains 14 residues. CDR1 is SGHAT and CDR2 is FQNNGV in the germline V gene. Trimming shortened V by 2 bases and J by 5 bases, and 12 bases separated the two germline ends. The full variable domain, its missing parts supplied by reference TRBV11-2 and TRBJ1-1, is EAGVAQSPRYKIIEKRQSVAFWCNPISGHATLYWYQQILGQGPKLLIQFQNNGVVDDSQLPKDRFSAERLKGVDSTLKIQPAKLEDSAVYLCASSLNVGGTEAFFGQGTRLTVV.

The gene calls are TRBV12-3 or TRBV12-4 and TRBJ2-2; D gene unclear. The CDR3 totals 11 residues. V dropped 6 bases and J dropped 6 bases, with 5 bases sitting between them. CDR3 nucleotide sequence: TGTGCCAGCAGCCAATCCGGGGAGCTGTTTTTT. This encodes CASSQSGELFF.

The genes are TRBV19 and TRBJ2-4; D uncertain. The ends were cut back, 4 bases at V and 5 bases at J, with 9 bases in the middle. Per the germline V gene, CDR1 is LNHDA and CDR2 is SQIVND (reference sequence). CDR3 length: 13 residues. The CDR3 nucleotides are TGTGCCAGTAGTAAAGGCCAGGAAAACATTCAGTACTTC. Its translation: CASSKGQENIQYF.

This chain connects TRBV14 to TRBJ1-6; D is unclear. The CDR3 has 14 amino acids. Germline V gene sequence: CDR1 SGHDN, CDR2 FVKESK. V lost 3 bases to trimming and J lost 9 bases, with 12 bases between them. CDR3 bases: TGTGCCAGCAGCCAGACAAGCTCAACTTCACCCCTCCACTTT. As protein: CASSQTSSTSPLHF.

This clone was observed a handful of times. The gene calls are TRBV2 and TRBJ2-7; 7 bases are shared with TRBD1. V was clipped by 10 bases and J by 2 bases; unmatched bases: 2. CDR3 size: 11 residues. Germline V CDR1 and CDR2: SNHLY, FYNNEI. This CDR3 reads CATGTAYEQYF. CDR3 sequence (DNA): TGTGCCACCGGGACAGCCTACGAGCAGTACTTC.

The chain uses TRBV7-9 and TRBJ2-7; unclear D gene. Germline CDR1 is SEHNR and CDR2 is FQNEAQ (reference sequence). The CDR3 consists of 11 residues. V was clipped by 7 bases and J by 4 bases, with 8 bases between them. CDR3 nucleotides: TGTGCCAGCATCAGCGATTACGAGCAGTACTTC. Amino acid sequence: CASISDYEQYF.

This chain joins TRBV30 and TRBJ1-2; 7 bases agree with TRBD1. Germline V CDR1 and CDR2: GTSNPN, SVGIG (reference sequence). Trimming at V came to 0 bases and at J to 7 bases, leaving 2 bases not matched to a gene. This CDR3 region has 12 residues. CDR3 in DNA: TGTGCCTGGAGTGTGACAGGGCCTGGCTACACCTTC. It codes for CAWSVTGPGYTF.

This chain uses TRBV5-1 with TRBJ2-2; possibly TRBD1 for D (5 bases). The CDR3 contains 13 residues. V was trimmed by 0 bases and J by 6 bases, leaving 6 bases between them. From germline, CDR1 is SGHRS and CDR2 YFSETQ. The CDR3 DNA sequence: TGCGCCAGCAGCTTGGCCAGGGCCGGGGAGCTGTTTTTT. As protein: CASSLARAGELFF.

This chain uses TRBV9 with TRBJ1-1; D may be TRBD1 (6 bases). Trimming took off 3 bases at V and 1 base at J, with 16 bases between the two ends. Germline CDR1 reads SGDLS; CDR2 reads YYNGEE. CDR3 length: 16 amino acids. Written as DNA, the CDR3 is TGTGCCAGCAGCGCCAGACCTGACAGGTCGAACACTGAAGCTTTCTTT. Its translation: CASSARPDRSNTEAFF.

The CDR3: CASSPVEVNEKLFF. CDR3 in DNA: TGTGCCAGCAGCCCGGTGGAGGTTAATGAAAAACTGTTTTTT. The chain combines TRBV7-8 with TRBJ1-4; D remains ambiguous. The CDR3 consists of 14 residues. In germline, CDR1 is SGHVS, CDR2 FQNEAQ. Trimming pared 5 bases from V and 4 bases from J, leaving 11 bases between.

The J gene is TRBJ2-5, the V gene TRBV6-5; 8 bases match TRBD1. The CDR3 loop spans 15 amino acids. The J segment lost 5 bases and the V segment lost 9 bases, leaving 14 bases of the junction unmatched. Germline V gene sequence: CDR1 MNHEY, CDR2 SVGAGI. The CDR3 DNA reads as TGTGCCAGTTACAGGGGGTTCATTTTCGGGGAGACCCAGTACTTC. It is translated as CASYRGFIFGETQYF.

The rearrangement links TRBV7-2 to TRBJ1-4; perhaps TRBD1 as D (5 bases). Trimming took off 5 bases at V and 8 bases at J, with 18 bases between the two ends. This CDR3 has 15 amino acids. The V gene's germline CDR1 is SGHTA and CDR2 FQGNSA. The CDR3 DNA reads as TGTGCCAGCAGCGCCCAACAGGCCCCGGAGGAAAAACTGTTTTTT. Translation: CASSAQQAPEEKLFF.

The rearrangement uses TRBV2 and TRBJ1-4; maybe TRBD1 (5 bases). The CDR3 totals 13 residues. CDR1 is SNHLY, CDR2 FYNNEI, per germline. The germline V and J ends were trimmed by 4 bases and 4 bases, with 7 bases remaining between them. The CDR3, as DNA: TGTGCCAGCAGTGGGGACTATAATGAAAAACTGTTTTTT. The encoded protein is CASSGDYNEKLFF.

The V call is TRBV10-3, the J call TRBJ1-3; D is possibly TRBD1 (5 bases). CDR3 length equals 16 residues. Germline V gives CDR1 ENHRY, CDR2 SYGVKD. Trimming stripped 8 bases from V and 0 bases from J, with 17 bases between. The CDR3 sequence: CAIRRDGANSGNTIYF. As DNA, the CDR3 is TGTGCCATCCGGAGGGACGGAGCAAACTCTGGAAACACCATATATTTT.

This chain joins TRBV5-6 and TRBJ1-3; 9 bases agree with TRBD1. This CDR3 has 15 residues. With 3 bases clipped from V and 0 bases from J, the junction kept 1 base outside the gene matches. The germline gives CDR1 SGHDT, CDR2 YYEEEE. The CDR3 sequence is CASSSQGASGNTIYF. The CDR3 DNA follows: TGTGCCAGCAGCTCACAGGGGGCCTCTGGAAACACCATATATTTT.

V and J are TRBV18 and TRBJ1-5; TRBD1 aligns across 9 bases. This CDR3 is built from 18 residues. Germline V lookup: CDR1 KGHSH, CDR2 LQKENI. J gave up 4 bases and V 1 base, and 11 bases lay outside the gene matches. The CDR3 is CASSPLPTGTGRNQPQHF. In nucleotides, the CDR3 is TGTGCCAGCTCACCACTTCCGACCGGGACAGGGAGAAATCAGCCCCAGCATTTT. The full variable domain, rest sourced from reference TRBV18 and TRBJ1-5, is NAGVMQNPRHLVRRRGQEARLRCSPMKGHSHVYWYRQLPEEGLKFMVYLQKENIIDESGMPKERFSAEFPKEGPSILRIQQVVRGDSAAYFCASSPLPTGTGRNQPQHFGDGTRLSIL.

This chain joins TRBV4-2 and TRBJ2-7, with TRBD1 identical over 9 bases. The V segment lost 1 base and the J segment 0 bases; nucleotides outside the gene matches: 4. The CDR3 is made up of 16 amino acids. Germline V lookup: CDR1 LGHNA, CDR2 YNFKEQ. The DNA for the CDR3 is TGTGCCAGCAGCCAAGTTGCGGGACAGGGCTCCTACGAGCAGTACTTC. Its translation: CASSQVAGQGSYEQYF.

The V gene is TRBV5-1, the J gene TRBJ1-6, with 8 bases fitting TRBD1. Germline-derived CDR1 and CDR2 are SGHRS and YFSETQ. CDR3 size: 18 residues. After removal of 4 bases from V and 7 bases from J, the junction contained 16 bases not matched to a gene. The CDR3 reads CASSLRAGGKSGNSPLHF. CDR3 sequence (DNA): TGCGCCAGCAGCCTCCGCGCAGGGGGCAAGTCGGGAAATTCACCCCTCCACTTT.

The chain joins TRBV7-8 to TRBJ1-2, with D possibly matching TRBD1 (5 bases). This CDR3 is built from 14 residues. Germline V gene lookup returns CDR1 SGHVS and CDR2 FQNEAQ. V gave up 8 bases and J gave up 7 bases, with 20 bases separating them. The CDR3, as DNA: TGTGCCAGCGGTGGGTGGAGGGGTGAGTCTGGCTACACCTTC. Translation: CASGGWRGESGYTF.